What follows are 24 T cell receptor beta chains derived from one specimen sequenced in a study of blood T cell repertoires in COVID-19. Method: immunoSEQ multiplex PCR; TCRdb's copy keeps in-frame clones and lacks some. The data contain over 10,000 clones, over 85% of them singletons. Specimen: peripheral blood. These receptors were obtained from a man aged 70 or older with active COVID-19.

The rearrangement joins TRBV30 to TRBJ2-1, with TRBD1 matching over 7 bases. Losses at the gene ends were 1 base for V and 9 bases for J; bases not matched to a gene: 12. The CDR3 length is 15 residues. Germline lookup yields CDR1 GTSNPN and CDR2 SVGIG (reference sequence). The chain's CDR3 is CAWSEFQGVVLEQFF. CDR3 in DNA: TGTGCCTGGAGTGAGTTCCAGGGGGTGGTTCTTGAGCAGTTCTTC.

This chain uses TRBV9 with TRBJ2-3; D uncertain. Looked up from germline, CDR1 is SGDLS and CDR2 is YYNGEE. The V gene lost 0 bases and the J gene lost 3 bases, with 8 bases spanning the gap. This CDR3 spans 14 amino acids. CDR3 region: CASSVAIVTDTQYF. In nucleotides, the CDR3 is TGTGCCAGCAGCGTAGCCATAGTAACAGATACGCAGTATTTT.

The rearrangement links TRBV4-2 to TRBJ2-3; D possibly corresponds to TRBD1 (6 bases). The CDR3 covers 14 residues. Trimming removed 4 bases at V and 2 bases at J, with 10 bases between. Germline values: CDR1 LGHNA, CDR2 YNFKEQ. CDR3 amino acids: CASSPDRTTDTQYF. CDR3 DNA: TGTGCCAGCAGCCCGGACAGAACCACAGATACGCAGTATTTT.

The sample holds a few counts of this clone. The chain joins TRBV25-1 to TRBJ2-5, with a weak D call TRBD2 (6 bases). V lost 2 bases to trimming and J lost 2 bases, with 15 bases between them. CDR3 length: 16 residues. Germline lookup yields CDR1 MGHDK and CDR2 SYGVNS. The CDR3 DNA sequence: TGTGCCAGCAGTGAAAGGGGACGCGGGGCTCAAGAGACCCAGTACTTC. Its translation is CASSERGRGAQETQYF.

This chain joins TRBV7-8 and TRBJ2-7, with 9 bases lining up with TRBD1. V shed 0 bases and J 6 bases; nucleotides not matched to a gene: 9. This CDR3 contains 16 residues. Germline CDR1 reads SGHVS; CDR2 reads FQNEAQ. The chain's CDR3 is CASSLASGQGAGEQYF. CDR3 DNA sequence: TGTGCCAGCAGCTTAGCGTCGGGACAGGGAGCGGGCGAGCAGTACTTC.

This chain connects TRBV14 to TRBJ1-2; D is possibly TRBD1 (5 bases). The germline CDR1 and CDR2 sequences are SGHDN and FVKESK. Deletions cut 1 base from V and 2 bases from J, with 5 bases between. This CDR3 spans 13 amino acids. CDR3 residues: CASSQAGNYGYTF. The CDR3 DNA follows: TGTGCCAGCAGCCAAGCAGGGAACTATGGCTACACCTTC.

The chain employs TRBV18 and TRBJ1-2; 8 nucleotides line up with TRBD1. From germline, CDR1 is KGHSH and CDR2 LQKENI. The CDR3 length is 14 residues. The V segment lost 7 bases and the J segment 8 bases; nucleotides outside the gene matches: 12. Written as DNA, the CDR3 is TGTGCCAGCTATCGGACAGGGTATTATTGGGGCTACACCTTC. It yields the protein CASYRTGYYWGYTF. The full variable domain, completed using reference TRBV18 and TRBJ1-2, is NAGVMQNPRHLVRRRGQEARLRCSPMKGHSHVYWYRQLPEEGLKFMVYLQKENIIDESGMPKERFSAEFPKEGPSILRIQQVVRGDSAAYFCASYRTGYYWGYTFGSGTRLTVV.

V usage is TRBV9 and J usage is TRBJ1-1; TRBD1 matches at 9 bases. CDR1 and CDR2 from the germline V gene are SGDLS and YYNGEE. This CDR3 region has 14 residues. After removal of 0 bases from V and 6 bases from J, the junction contained 3 bases not matched to a gene. CDR3 sequence reads: CASSVDGQGSEAFF. The CDR3 nucleotides read TGTGCCAGCAGCGTAGACGGACAGGGGTCTGAAGCTTTCTTT.

V is TRBV7-2 and J is TRBJ2-7; tentatively, D is TRBD2 (5 bases). This CDR3 contains 15 residues. Germline lookup yields CDR1 SGHTA and CDR2 FQGNSA. Trimming took off 5 bases at V and 0 bases at J, with 14 bases between the two ends. CDR3 region: CASSPGLVSSYEQYF. The CDR3 bases are TGTGCCAGCAGCCCAGGACTGGTTAGCTCCTACGAGCAGTACTTC.

The chain links TRBV9 to TRBJ1-1; tentatively, D is TRBD1 (5 bases). The length of the CDR3 is 16 residues. Germline V gives CDR1 SGDLS, CDR2 YYNGEE. V was clipped by 0 bases and J by 0 bases, with 12 bases between them. CDR3 coding DNA: TGTGCCAGCAGCGTAGGGGGCGTCAGGATGAACACTGAAGCTTTCTTT. Amino acid sequence: CASSVGGVRMNTEAFF. Based on the CDR3 plus reference TRBV9 and TRBJ1-1, the full variable domain is DSGVTQTPKHLITATGQRVTLRCSPRSGDLSVYWYQQSLDQGLQFLIQYYNGEERAKGNILERFSAQQFPDLHSELNLSSLELGDSALYFCASSVGGVRMNTEAFFGQGTRLTVV.

The chain recombines TRBV10-3 with TRBJ2-1; 8 bases match TRBD2. The CDR3 is made up of 17 amino acids. Germline V gene lookup returns CDR1 ENHRY and CDR2 SYGVKD. The junction had 11 bases not matched to a gene; V was cut back by 2 bases and J by 5 bases. CDR3 nucleotides: TGTGCCATCAGTGAGCCGCTTGGACTAGCCTATGACAATGAGCAGTTCTTC. This sequence encodes CAISEPLGLAYDNEQFF.

The J gene is TRBJ1-3, the V gene TRBV5-1; maybe TRBD1 (6 bases). The V gene's germline CDR1 is SGHRS and CDR2 YFSETQ. The CDR3 length is 16 residues. Trimming cost V 4 bases and J 0 bases, with 14 bases left between them. The CDR3 reads CASSGSPGVSGNTIYF. The CDR3 DNA sequence: TGCGCCAGCAGCGGAAGTCCAGGGGTCTCTGGAAACACCATATATTTT. The full variable domain, completed using reference TRBV5-1 and TRBJ1-3, is KAGVTQTPRYLIKTRGQQVTLSCSPISGHRSVSWYQQTPGQGLQFLFEYFSETQRNKGNFPGRFSGRQFSNSRSEMNVSTLELGDSALYLCASSGSPGVSGNTIYFGEGSWLTVV.

The rearrangement links TRBV18 to TRBJ1-3; 9 nucleotides align to TRBD1. The ends lost 0 bases at V and 0 bases at J; junction bases unmatched: 9. CDR3 length equals 19 residues. Germline lookup yields CDR1 KGHSH and CDR2 LQKENI. The chain's CDR3 is CASSPPSQGALLSGNTIYF. CDR3 in DNA: TGTGCCAGCTCACCACCCTCACAGGGGGCCCTTCTCTCTGGAAACACCATATATTTT.

The count of this clone is one. The V gene is TRBV7-2, the J gene TRBJ2-4, with TRBD2 identical over 8 bases. The germline V gene encodes CDR1 SGHTA and CDR2 FQGNSA. The CDR3 length is 15 residues. V gave up 5 bases and J gave up 5 bases; unmatched junction bases: 8. Here the CDR3 DNA reads TGTGCCAGCAGCCCGGGGGGGGCAGGGGAAAACATTCAGTACTTC. Encoded protein: CASSPGGAGENIQYF.

The CDR3 reads CASSRDRATTNEKLFF. The CDR3 region has the DNA TGCGCCAGCAGCAGGGACAGGGCTACAACTAATGAAAAACTGTTTTTT. This chain uses TRBV5-1 with TRBJ1-4; 9 bases line up with TRBD1. V shed 4 bases and J 0 bases; nucleotides not matched to a gene: 4. This CDR3 region has 16 residues. From germline, CDR1 is SGHRS and CDR2 YFSETQ.

The CDR3 bases are TGTGCCAGCAGCCCACAATTAAGGGACAGGGATTACTATGGCTACACCTTC. Protein: CASSPQLRDRDYYGYTF. J is TRBJ1-2 and V is TRBV11-2; TRBD1 agrees at 9 bases. The V segment lost 5 bases and the J segment 3 bases; nucleotides outside the gene matches: 13. CDR1 is SGHAT and CDR2 is FQNNGV in the germline V gene. The length of the CDR3 is 17 residues.

This clone was counted only a few times. The V and J genes are TRBV19 and TRBJ2-7; a weak D match, TRBD1 (6 bases). V shed 11 bases and J shed 5 bases, with 19 bases lying between them. The germline gives CDR1 LNHDA, CDR2 SQIVND (reference sequence). This CDR3 contains 13 residues. CDR3 sequence: CAPRGSSGDEQYF. The CDR3 bases are TGTGCCCCGAGGGGGAGTAGTGGTGACGAGCAGTACTTC.

The chain carries TRBV7-2 and TRBJ2-7; 10 bases are a match to TRBD2. The CDR3 contains 15 residues. The germline V gene encodes CDR1 SGHTA and CDR2 FQGNSA. With V trimmed by 3 bases and J by 4 bases, 6 bases remained unmatched. The chain's CDR3 is CASSLTSGPSYEQYF. DNA for the CDR3: TGTGCCAGCAGCTTGACTAGCGGGCCGTCGTACGAGCAGTACTTC.

The chain carries TRBV7-3 and TRBJ2-3; 8 nucleotides line up with TRBD2. The CDR3 runs 16 residues. Germline CDR1 and CDR2: SGHTA and FQGTGA. After removal of 4 bases from V and 1 base from J, the junction contained 7 bases not matched to a gene. The CDR3 DNA reads TGTGCCAGCAGCTCCCGCCTGCGGGGGGGCACAGATACGCAGTATTTT. Translation: CASSSRLRGGTDTQYF.

This CDR3 reads CASSGGTNGSYEQYF. As DNA, the CDR3 is TGCGCCAGCAGCGGTGGGACTAACGGATCCTACGAGCAGTACTTC. The genes are TRBV5-1 and TRBJ2-7, with 7 nucleotides matching TRBD2. V lost 4 bases and J lost 1; bases outside the gene matches: 8. Germline loops: CDR1 SGHRS, CDR2 YFSETQ. The CDR3 totals 15 residues.

The table lists this clone with a count of one. V usage is TRBV27 and J usage is TRBJ1-2; D remains ambiguous. CDR3 length equals 14 residues. CDR1 is MNHEY and CDR2 is SMNVEV in the germline V gene (reference sequence). Between the trimmed V and J ends, which lost 2 bases and 2 bases, there was a span of 9 bases. The CDR3 region is CASSLSGGNYGYTF. Here the CDR3 DNA reads TGTGCCAGCAGTTTAAGTGGCGGAAACTATGGCTACACCTTC.

This chain connects TRBV5-1 to TRBJ2-4; weak D call: TRBD1 (6 bases). Trimming left V 0 bases short and J 0 bases short, with 13 bases between. This CDR3 comprises 17 residues. Germline loops: CDR1 SGHRS, CDR2 YFSETQ. The CDR3 DNA reads TGCGCCAGCAGCTTGGCGACAGGATCACTAGCCAAAAACATTCAGTACTTC. Protein product: CASSLATGSLAKNIQYF.

The chain carries TRBV5-1 and TRBJ2-5; 11 bases match TRBD2. Germline trimming cut 3 bases from V and 3 bases from J; bases unmatched to any gene: 7. The CDR3 is 16 amino acids. Germline CDR1 reads SGHRS; CDR2 reads YFSETQ. The CDR3 protein is CASSWNVAGGEETQYF. The CDR3 DNA reads as TGCGCCAGCAGCTGGAACGTAGCGGGAGGGGAAGAGACCCAGTACTTC. Filled out from reference TRBV5-1 and TRBJ2-5, the complete variable domain reads KAGVTQTPRYLIKTRGQQVTLSCSPISGHRSVSWYQQTPGQGLQFLFEYFSETQRNKGNFPGRFSGRQFSNSRSEMNVSTLELGDSALYLCASSWNVAGGEETQYFGPGTRLLVL.

This clone was seen only once. One junction end disagrees with the germline gene, perhaps due to a read error. The V call is TRBV7-7, the J call TRBJ2-3, with D maybe TRBD2 (5 bases). Germline V gives CDR1 SSHAT, CDR2 FNYEAQ (reference sequence). This CDR3 region has 15 residues. CDR3 DNA: TGTGCTAGCAGCTTAGGACTCGGGGAAACAGATACGCAGTATTTT. Amino acid sequence: CASSLGLGETDTQYF.